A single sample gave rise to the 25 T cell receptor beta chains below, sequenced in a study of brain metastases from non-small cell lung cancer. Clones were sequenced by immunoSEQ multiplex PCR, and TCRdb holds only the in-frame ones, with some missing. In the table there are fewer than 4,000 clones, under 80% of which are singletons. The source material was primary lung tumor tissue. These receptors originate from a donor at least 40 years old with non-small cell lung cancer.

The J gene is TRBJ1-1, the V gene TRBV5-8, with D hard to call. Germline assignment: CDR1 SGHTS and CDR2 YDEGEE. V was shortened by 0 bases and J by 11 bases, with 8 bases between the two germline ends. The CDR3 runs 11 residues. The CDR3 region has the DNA TGTGCCAGCAGCTTGGCCAAGAAGGCTTTCTTT. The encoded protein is CASSLAKKAFF.

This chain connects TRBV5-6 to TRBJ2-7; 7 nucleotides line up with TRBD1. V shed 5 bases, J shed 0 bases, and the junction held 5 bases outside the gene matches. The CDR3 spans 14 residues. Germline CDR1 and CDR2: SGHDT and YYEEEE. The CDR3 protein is CASRTTGSSYEQYF. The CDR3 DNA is TGTGCCAGCAGGACGACAGGGAGCTCCTACGAGCAGTACTTC.

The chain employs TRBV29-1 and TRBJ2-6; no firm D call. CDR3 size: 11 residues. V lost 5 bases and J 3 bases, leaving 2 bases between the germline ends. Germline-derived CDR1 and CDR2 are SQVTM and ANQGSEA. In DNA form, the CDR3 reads TGCAGCGTTCGTGGGGCCAACGTCCTGACTTTC. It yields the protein CSVRGANVLTF.

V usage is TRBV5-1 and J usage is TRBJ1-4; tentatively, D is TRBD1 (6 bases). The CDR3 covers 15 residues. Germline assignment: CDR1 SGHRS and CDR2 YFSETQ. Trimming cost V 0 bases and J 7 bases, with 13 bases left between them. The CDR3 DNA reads TGCGCCAGCAGCTTGGGGGACCGGGACACTGAAAAACTGTTTTTT. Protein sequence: CASSLGDRDTEKLFF.

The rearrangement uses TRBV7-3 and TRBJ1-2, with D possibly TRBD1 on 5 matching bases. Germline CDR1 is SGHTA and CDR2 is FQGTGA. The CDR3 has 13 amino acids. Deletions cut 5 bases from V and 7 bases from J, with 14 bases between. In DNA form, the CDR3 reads TGTGCCAGCAGCGCGCTCGGGGGACGTGGCTACACCTTC. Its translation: CASSALGGRGYTF.

The CDR3 region has the DNA TGTGCCAGCAGCGTAGGTCAGGACAACAATAATTCACCCCTCCACTTT. Translation gives CASSVGQDNNNSPLHF. This sequence joins TRBV9 and TRBJ1-6; D might be TRBD1 (5 bases). This CDR3 is built from 16 residues. Germline V gives CDR1 SGDLS, CDR2 YYNGEE. V was pared by 0 bases and J by 5 bases, with 12 bases between.

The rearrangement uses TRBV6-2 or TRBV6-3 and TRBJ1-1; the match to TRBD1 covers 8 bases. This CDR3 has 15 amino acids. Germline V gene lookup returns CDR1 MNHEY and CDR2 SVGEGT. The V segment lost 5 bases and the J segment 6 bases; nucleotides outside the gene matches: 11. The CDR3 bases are TGTGCCAGCAGTCCGTGGGGACAGGTCTTGTCTGAAGCTTTCTTT. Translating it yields CASSPWGQVLSEAFF.

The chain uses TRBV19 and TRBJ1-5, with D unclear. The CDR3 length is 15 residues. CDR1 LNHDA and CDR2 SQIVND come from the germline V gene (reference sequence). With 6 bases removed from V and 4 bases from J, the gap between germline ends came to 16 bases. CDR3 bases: TGTGCCAGTAGGGCGACCGGAGGGAGGAATCAGCCCCAGCATTTT. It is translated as CASRATGGRNQPQHF.

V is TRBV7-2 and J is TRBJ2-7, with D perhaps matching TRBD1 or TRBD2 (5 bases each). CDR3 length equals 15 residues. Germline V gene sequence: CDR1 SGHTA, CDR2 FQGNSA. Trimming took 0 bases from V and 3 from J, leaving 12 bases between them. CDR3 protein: CASSLALTDYYEQYF. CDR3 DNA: TGTGCCAGCAGCTTAGCCTTGACAGACTACTACGAGCAGTACTTC.

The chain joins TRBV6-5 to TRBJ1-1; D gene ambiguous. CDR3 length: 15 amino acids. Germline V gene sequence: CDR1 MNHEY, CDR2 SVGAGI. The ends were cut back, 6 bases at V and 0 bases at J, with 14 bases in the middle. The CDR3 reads CASRSQSVMNTEAFF. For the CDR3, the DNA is TGTGCCAGCAGGTCCCAGAGCGTTATGAACACTGAAGCTTTCTTT.

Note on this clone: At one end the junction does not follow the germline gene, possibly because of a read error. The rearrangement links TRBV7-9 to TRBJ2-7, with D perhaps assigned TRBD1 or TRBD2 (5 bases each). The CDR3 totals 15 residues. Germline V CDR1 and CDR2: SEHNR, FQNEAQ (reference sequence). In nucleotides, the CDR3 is TGTGTCAGCAGCGTCGGCTATGGGGGTGCGGGCGAGCAGTACTTC. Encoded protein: CVSSVGYGGAGEQYF.

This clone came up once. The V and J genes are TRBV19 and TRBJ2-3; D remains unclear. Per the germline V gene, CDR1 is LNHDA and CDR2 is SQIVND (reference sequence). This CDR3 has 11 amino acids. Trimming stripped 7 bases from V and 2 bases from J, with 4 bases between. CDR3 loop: CASKNTDTQYF. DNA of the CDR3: TGTGCCAGTAAAAACACAGATACGCAGTATTTT.

For the CDR3, the DNA is TGTGCCAGCAGCTTAATGGTCTACGAGCAGTACTTC. This codes for CASSLMVYEQYF. V usage is TRBV7-9 and J usage is TRBJ2-7; D call uncertain. The V end was cut by 2 bases, the J end by 3 bases, with 5 bases between. From germline, CDR1 is SEHNR and CDR2 FQNEAQ (reference sequence). The CDR3 contains 12 residues. Supplemented by reference TRBV7-9 and TRBJ2-7, the full variable domain reads DTGVSQNPRHKITKRGQNVTFRCDPISEHNRLYWYRQTLGQGPEFLTYFQNEAQLEKSRLLSDRFSAERPKGSFSTLEIQRTEQGDSAMYLCASSLMVYEQYFGPGTRLTVT.

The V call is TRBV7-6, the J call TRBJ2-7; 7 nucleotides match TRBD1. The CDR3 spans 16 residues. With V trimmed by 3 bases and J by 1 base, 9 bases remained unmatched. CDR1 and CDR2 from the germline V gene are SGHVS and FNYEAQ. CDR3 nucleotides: TGTGCCAGCAGCTTGGCACCGAGGGACAGTTCCTACGAGCAGTACTTC. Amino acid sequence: CASSLAPRDSSYEQYF. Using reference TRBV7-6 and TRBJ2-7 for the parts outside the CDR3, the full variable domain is GAGVSQSPRYKVTKRGQDVALRCDPISGHVSLYWYRQALGQGPEFLTYFNYEAQQDKSGLPNDRFSAERPEGSISTLTIQRTEQRDSAMYRCASSLAPRDSSYEQYFGPGTRLTVT.

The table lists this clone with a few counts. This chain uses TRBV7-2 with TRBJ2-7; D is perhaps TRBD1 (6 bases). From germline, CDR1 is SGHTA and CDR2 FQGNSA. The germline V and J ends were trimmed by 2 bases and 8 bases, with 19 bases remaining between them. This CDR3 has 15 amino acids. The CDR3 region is CASSLLPRQDGQQYF. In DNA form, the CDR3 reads TGTGCCAGCAGCTTACTGCCGAGACAGGATGGGCAGCAGTACTTC.

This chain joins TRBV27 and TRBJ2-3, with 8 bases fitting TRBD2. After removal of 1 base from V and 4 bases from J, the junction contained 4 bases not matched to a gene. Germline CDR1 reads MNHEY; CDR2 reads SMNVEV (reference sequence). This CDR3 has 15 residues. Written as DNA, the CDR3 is TGTGCCAGCAGTTTATACGGGGGGGCACCAGATACGCAGTATTTT. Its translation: CASSLYGGAPDTQYF.

The CDR3 nucleotides read TGCAGTGCCCCAGACACTTACGAGCAGTACTTC. It is translated as CSAPDTYEQYF. The V gene is TRBV20-1, the J gene TRBJ2-7; no firm D call. The V gene lost 6 bases and the J gene lost 4 bases, with 10 bases spanning the gap. There are 11 residues in the CDR3. CDR1 and CDR2 (germline): DFQATT, SNEGSKA (reference sequence).

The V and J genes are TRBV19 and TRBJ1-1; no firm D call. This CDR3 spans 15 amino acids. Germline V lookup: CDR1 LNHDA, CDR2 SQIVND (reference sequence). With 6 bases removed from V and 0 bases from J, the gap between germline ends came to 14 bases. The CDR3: CASSNDGNMNTEAFF. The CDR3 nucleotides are TGTGCCAGTAGCAATGACGGAAACATGAACACTGAAGCTTTCTTT.

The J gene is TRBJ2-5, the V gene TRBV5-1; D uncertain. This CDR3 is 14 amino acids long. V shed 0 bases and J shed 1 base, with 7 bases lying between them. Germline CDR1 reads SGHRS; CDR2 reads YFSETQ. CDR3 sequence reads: CASSLAGSQETQYF. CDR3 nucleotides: TGCGCCAGCAGCTTGGCCGGCAGCCAAGAGACCCAGTACTTC. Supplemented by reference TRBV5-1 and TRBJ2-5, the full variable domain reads KAGVTQTPRYLIKTRGQQVTLSCSPISGHRSVSWYQQTPGQGLQFLFEYFSETQRNKGNFPGRFSGRQFSNSRSEMNVSTLELGDSALYLCASSLAGSQETQYFGPGTRLLVL.

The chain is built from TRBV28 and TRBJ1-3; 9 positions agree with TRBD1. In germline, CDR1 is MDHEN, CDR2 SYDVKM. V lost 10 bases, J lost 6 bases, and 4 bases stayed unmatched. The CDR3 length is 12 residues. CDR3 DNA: TGTGCCATAGGACAGGGGCAAAACACCATATATTTT. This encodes CAIGQGQNTIYF.

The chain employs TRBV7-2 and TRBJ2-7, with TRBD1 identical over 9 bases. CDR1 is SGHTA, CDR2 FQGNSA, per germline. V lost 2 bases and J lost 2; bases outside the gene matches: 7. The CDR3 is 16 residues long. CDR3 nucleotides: TGTGCCAGCAGCTTAATCCCCGGACAGGGGACCTACGAGCAGTACTTC. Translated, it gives CASSLIPGQGTYEQYF. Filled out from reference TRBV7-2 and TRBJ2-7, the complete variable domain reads GAGVSQSPSNKVTEKGKDVELRCDPISGHTALYWYRQSLGQGLEFLIYFQGNSAPDKSGLPSDRFSAERTGGSVSTLTIQRTQQEDSAVYLCASSLIPGQGTYEQYFGPGTRLTVT.

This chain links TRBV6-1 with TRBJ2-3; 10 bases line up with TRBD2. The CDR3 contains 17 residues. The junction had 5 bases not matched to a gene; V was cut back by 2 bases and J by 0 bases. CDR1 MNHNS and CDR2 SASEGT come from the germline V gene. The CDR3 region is CASSEMASGGSTDTQYF. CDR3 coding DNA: TGTGCCAGCAGTGAAATGGCTAGCGGGGGAAGCACAGATACGCAGTATTTT.

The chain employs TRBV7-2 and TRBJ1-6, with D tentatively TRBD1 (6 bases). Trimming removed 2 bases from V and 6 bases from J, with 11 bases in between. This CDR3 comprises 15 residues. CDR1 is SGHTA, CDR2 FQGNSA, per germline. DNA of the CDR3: TGTGCCAGCAGCTTAAGGGGGGCATCTAATTCACCCCTCCACTTT. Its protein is CASSLRGASNSPLHF.

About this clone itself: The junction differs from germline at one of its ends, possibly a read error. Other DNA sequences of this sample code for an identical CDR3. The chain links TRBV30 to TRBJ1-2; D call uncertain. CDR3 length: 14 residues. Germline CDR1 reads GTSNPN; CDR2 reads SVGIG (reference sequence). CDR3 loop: CAWSVGLANYGYTF. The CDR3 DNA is TGTGCCTGGAGTGTAGGATTAGCTAACTATGGCTATACCTTC.

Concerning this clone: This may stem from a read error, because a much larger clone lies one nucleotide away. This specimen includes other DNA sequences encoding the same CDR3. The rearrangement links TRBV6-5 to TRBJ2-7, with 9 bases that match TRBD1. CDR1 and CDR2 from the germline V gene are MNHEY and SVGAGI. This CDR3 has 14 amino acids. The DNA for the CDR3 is TGTGCCAGCAGTTCCGGGACAGGGATGAACGAGCAGTACTTT. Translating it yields CASSSGTGMNEQYF.